The clone carrying this T cell receptor beta chain was counted a few times. Its antigen is not known. Per germline, CDR1 LGHDT and CDR2 YNNKEL (reference sequence). This CDR3 is 16 amino acids long. J was trimmed by 0 bases and V by 5 bases; bases with no gene match: 6. Template switching, a step in the protocol, added a universal primer site, and cDNA carried unique molecular identifiers. A single record per CDR3 protein comes from TCRdb applying MiXCR to the 5' RACE reads. The data hold around 680,000 distinct CDR3 sequences, with 8.5% to 9.5% observed a single time. This entry belongs to a study of identical twins. Points from the study as a whole: Models underpredicted monozygotic twin sharing of out-of-frame TCR alpha.

These data were also filed under a second study, of yellow fever vaccine responses in identical twins.

This sequence originates from a woman aged 18-29 years in good health. This sequence joins TRBV3-1 and TRBJ2-3; TRBD2 matches 9 bases. The specimen sequenced was PBMCs. CDR3 amino acids: CASSITAGGSTDTQYF. As DNA, the CDR3 is TGTGCCAGCAGCATAACAGCGGGAGGAAGCACAGATACGCAGTATTTT.